A selection of T cell receptor beta chains follows, all from one sample in a study of blood T cell repertoires in COVID-19. Some clones are missing from TCRdb's copy, which holds only in-frame ones; the method was immunoSEQ multiplex PCR. The table has around 270,000 clones, over 80% seen once. Sequences were obtained from PBMCs or T cells enriched from blood (not recorded which). The receptors were sampled from a woman in her thirties or forties who had been exposed to COVID-19. Both conserved end residues are trimmed from each CDR3.

cdr3_aa v_call
ASSLGTSGSYTQY TRBV7-9
ASSQDHRGEETQY TRBV4-1
ASSQRGPEETQY TRBV3-1/TRBV3-2
ASSRGQGNSPLH TRBV3-1/TRBV3-2
ASIDRGGSAEAF TRBV2
AWRRTVDRYSGNTIY TRBV30
ASSTAGTRPETQY TRBV9
ASSLAGGKEEKLF TRBV5-5
ARTAGGQNEQF TRBV30
ASSLRSSADNEQF TRBV9
ASSPRGGTGANVLT TRBV18
ASSERGSSQPQH TRBV25-1
ASRPLAPETQY TRBV2
ASSIAAGAKNIQY TRBV19
ASSPPLTGWGTEAF TRBV27
ASSLRNQETQY TRBV11-3
ASTFIAGAEDTQY TRBV5-1
SVNRGRSTYEQY TRBV29-1
ASTRGQVSYEQY TRBV2
ASSAAGTGAMAPLH TRBV5-5
ASSPRDTQY TRBV28
ASSQLSGGAYEQY TRBV4-2
ASSHYNEQF TRBV27
ASSKTGGLSTDTQY TRBV4-2
ASSPSRSATEAF TRBV7-3
ASGRQGAIDTQY TRBV19
ASLGPPHNEQF TRBV2
ASSLQGVGDTEAF TRBV6-5
ASSLYGDSYGYT TRBV28
ASSDGGSLGYT TRBV6-4
ASGTLSTNEKLF TRBV27
ASSIRRGIDQPQH TRBV19